Given below is one TCR beta chain in context. Its target antigen remains unknown. Within one base of it there is no much larger clone, and no base qualities were kept. This sample stems from a study of CD8 T cells in Susac syndrome (dated by TCRdb to between 2017 and 2020). Regarding the complete study: Repertoire sequencing was used to test whether CD8+ T cell activation and differentiation in Susac syndrome was antigen driven. Overall results and qualifications from the work: The study acknowledged that relatively few individuals were included in the TCR sequencing and HLA analysis.

V loses 3 bases, J loses 4 bases, and the germline ends lie 13 bases apart. CDR1 MNHEY and CDR2 SMNVEV were looked up in the germline V gene (reference sequence). Spanning cysteine to phenylalanine, the CDR3 consists of 14 amino acids. CDR3 DNA only is kept here, 42 bases in frame from base 1. RNA was extracted with the RNeasy kit and roughly 0.45 to 1 ug was reverse transcribed using random hexamers. The immunoSEQ multiplex PCR assay, covering 54 Vbeta and 13 Jbeta segments, was used to amplify TCR beta CDR3 regions. To correct PCR amplification bias, a synthetic template baseline was used for both primer optimization and computational correction. Concerning the study's data processing: Reads were assigned to V, D and J genes according to IMGT and analyzed in immunoSEQ Analyzer, with only productive sequences retained. Clonality was computed as one minus Shannon entropy normalized by log2 of the number of productive unique sequences. For each patient and control, public and private clones were evaluated among the 100 most prevalent clones. Clones were defined as Susac-specific if absent from the healthy and MS cohorts, from 900 to 1,300 published viral clones and from other ImmuneACCESS disease sequences. TCRdb's own reprocessing of the public reads used fastp at Q25 and MiXCR and kept productive beta chains. Each record represents a unique CDR3 protein, reported with the most common genes and DNA among its rows. The V and J calls follow TCRdb's processing rather than the paper's. This sample holds 150,000 to 200,000 distinct CDR3 sequences; roughly 95% were observed only once. Over 0.09% of the sample is taken by the ten largest.

Peripheral blood CD8+ and CD4+ T cells from healthy donors, Susac syndrome patients and multiple sclerosis patients were profiled by high-throughput TCR beta sequencing. The multiple sclerosis controls were treatment-naive patients whose relapsing-remitting disease, either stable or active, fulfilled the revised McDonald criteria. CD8+ TEMRA cells were enriched by FACS, while bulk CD8+ and CD4+ T cells were purified by magnetic negative isolation. Blood was collected in EDTA tubes and processed within 24 hours, with PBMCs isolated through density gradient centrifugation. PBMCs intended for TCR sequencing were frozen in liquid nitrogen and were later thawed in a 37 degrees C water bath. The sorted or isolated CD4+, CD8+ and CD8+ TEMRA cells reached a purity of at least 90%.

The source of this sequence is a human donor with multiple sclerosis. Recombination connected TRBV27 to TRBJ2-7; the D gene is perhaps TRBD1, on 6 matching bases. The material sequenced was CD4+ T cells from PBMCs. The CDR3 amino acid sequence is: CASSFGWGLYEQYF. The nucleotide sequence is TGTGCCAGCAGTTTTGGGTGGGGGCTATACGAGCAGTACTTC.